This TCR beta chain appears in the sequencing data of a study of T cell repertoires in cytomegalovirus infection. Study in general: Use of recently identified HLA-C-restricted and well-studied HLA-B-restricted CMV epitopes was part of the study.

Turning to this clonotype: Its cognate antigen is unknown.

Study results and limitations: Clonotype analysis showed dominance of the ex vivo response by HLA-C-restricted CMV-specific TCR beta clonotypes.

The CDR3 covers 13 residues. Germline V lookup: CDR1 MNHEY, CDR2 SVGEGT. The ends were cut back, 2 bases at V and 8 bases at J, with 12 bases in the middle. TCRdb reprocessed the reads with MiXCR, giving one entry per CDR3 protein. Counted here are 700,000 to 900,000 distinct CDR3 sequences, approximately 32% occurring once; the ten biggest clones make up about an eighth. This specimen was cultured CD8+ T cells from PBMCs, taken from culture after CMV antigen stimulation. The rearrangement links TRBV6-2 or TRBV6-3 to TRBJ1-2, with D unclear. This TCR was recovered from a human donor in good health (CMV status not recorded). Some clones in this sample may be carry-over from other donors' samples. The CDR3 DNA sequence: TGTGCCAGCAGTTACGGGAGTCTTAGCGGCTACACCTTC. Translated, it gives CASSYGSLSGYTF.